Sequencing of this TCR beta chain was carried out in a study of blood T cell repertoires in COVID-19. The repertoire was sequenced with immunoSEQ multiplex PCR; TCRdb's copy has only in-frame clones and lacks some. The sample records 350,000 or so clones, approximately 92% being singletons. Trimming removed 2 bases from V and 3 bases from J, with 5 bases in between. CDR1 MDHEN and CDR2 SYDVKM come from the germline V gene. The CDR3 has 12 amino acids. This receptor was obtained from a woman aged 25 to 45 who had recovered from COVID-19. The chain has TRBV28 and TRBJ2-7; D unresolved. Source material: PBMCs or T cells enriched from blood (not recorded which). The CDR3 region has the DNA TGTGCCAGCAGTTTAGAACACTACGAGCAGTACTTC. Its translation is CASSLEHYEQYF.